This TCR beta chain stems from a study of blood T cells in healthy people across ages. The CDR3 contains 13 residues. The germline V gene has CDR1 SGHTA and CDR2 FQGNSA. V was trimmed by 4 bases and J by 9 bases, leaving 13 bases between them. With a J-beta primer mix and a sample-barcoded 5' primer, a second PCR ran 7 to 11 cycles. TCRdb reprocessed the 5' RACE reads via MiXCR and lists one record per CDR3 protein. Of under 1,000,000 distinct CDR3 sequences listed, roughly 34% are singletons. In this sample, this clonotype turned up many times. Input material: blood. The sequence came from a man aged 18 to 29 in good health. J is TRBJ2-1 and V is TRBV7-2; D is uncertain. CDR3 region: CASSSQTVGEQFF. For the CDR3, the DNA is TGTGCCAGCAGCTCCCAGACCGTCGGTGAGCAGTTCTTC. Full variable domain (missing parts from reference TRBV7-2 and TRBJ2-1): GAGVSQSPSNKVTEKGKDVELRCDPISGHTALYWYRQSLGQGLEFLIYFQGNSAPDKSGLPSDRFSAERTGGSVSTLTIQRTQQEDSAVYLCASSSQTVGEQFFGPGTRLTVL.